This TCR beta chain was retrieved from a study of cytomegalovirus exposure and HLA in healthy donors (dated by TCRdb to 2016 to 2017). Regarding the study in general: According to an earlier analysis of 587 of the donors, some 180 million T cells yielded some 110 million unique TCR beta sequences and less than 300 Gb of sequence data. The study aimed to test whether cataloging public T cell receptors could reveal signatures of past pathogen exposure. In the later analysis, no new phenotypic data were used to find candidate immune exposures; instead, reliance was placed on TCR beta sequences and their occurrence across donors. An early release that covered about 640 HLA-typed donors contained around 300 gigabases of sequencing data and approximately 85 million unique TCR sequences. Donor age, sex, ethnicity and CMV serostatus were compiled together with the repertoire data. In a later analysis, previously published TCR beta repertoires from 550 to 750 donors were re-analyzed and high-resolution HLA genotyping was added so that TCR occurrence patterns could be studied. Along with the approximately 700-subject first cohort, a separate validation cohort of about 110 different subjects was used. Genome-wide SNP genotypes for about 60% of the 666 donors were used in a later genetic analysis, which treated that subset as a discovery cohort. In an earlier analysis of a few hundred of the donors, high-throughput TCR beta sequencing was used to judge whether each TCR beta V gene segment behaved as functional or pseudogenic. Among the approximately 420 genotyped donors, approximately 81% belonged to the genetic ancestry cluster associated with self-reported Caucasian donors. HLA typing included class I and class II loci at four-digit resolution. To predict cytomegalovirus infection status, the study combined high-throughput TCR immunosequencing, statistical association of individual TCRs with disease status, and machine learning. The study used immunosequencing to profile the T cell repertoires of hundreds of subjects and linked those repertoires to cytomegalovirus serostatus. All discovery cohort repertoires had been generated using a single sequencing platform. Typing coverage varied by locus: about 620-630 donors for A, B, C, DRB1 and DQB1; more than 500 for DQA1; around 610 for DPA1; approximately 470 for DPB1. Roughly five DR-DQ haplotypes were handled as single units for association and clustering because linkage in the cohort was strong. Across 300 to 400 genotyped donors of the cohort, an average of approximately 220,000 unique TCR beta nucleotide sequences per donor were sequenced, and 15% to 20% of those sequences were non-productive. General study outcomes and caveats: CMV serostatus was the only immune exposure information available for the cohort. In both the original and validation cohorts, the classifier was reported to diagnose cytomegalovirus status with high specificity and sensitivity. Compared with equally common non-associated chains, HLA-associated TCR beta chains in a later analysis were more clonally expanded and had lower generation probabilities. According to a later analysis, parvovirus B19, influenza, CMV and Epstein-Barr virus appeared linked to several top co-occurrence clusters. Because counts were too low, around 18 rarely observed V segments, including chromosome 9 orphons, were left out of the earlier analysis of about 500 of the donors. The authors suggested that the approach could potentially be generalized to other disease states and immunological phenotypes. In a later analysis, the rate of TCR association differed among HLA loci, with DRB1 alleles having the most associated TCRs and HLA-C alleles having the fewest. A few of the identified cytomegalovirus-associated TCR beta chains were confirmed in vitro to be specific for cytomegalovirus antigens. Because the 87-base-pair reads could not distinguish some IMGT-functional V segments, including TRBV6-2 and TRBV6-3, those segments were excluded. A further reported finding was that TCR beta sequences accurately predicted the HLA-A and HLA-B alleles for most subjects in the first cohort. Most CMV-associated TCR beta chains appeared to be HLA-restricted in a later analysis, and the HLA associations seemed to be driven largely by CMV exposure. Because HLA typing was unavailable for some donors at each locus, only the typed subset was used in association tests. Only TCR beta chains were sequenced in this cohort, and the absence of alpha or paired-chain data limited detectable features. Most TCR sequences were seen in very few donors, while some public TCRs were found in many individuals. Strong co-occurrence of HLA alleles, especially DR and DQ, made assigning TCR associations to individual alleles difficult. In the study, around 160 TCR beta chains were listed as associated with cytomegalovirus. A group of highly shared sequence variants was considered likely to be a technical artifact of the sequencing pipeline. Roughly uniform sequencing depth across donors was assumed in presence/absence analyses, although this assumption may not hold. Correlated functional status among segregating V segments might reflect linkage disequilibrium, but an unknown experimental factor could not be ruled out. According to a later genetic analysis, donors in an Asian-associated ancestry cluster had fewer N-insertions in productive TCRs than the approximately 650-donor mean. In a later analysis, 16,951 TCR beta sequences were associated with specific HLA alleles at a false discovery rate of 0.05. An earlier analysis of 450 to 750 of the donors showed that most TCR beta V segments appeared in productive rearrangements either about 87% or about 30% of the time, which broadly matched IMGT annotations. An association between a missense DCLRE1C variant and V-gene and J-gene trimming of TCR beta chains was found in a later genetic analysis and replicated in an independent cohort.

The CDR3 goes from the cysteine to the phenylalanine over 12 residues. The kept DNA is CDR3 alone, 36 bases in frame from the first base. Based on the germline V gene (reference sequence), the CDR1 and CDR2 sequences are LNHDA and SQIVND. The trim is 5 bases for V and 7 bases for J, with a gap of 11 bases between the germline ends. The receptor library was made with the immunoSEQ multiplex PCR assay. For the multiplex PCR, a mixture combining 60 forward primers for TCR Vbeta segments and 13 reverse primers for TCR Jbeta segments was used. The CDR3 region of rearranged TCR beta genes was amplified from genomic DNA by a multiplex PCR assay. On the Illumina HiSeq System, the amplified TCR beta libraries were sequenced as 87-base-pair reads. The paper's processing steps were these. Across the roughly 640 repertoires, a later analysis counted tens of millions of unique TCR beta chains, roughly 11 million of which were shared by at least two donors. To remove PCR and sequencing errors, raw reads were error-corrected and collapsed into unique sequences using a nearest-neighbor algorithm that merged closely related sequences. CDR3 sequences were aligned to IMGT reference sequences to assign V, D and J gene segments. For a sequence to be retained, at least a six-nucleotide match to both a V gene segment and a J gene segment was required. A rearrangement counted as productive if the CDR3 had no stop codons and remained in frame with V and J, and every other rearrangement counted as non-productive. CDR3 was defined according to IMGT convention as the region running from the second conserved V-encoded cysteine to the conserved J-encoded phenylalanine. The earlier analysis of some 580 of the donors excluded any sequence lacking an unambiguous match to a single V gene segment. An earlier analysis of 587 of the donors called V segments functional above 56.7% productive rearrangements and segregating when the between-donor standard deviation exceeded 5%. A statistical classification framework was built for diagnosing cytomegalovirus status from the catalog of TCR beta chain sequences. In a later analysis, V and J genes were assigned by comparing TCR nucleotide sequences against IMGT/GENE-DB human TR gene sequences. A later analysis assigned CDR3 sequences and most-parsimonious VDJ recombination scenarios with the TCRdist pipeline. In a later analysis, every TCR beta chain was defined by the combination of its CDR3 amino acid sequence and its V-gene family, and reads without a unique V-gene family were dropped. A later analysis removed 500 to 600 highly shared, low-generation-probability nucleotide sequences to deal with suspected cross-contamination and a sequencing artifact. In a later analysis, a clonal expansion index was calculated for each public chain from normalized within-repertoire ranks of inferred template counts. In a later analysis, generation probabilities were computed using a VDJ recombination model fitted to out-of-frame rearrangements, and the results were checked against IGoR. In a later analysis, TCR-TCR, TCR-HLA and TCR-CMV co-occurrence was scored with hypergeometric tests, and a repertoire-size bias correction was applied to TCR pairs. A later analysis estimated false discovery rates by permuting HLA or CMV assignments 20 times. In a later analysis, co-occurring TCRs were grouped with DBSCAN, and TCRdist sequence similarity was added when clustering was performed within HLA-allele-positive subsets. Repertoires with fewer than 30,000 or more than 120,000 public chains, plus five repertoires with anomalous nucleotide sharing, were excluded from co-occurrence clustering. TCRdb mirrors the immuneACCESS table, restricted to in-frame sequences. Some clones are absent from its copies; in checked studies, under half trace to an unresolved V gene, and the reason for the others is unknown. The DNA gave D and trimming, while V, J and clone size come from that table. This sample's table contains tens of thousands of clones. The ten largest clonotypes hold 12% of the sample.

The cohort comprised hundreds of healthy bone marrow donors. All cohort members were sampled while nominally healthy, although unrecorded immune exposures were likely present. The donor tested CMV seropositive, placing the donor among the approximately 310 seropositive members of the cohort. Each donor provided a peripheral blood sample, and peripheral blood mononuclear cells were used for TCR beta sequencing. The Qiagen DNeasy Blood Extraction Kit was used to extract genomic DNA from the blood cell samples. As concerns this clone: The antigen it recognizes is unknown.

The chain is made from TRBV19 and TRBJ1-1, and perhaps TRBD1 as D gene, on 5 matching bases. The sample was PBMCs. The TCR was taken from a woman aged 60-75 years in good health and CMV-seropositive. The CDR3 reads CASSPGGGEAFF. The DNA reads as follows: TGTGCCAGTAGTCCGGGGGGGGGTGAAGCTTTCTTT.